This T cell receptor (beta chain) was captured in a study of technical replicates of blood from several donors. The table came from immunoSEQ multiplex PCR; TCRdb's copy has only in-frame clones and leaves some out. The repertoire has tens of thousands of clones, over 85% of them found once; the top ten carry around 0.41%. The CDR3 has 17 amino acids. Germline V gene data show CDR1 as SQVTM and CDR2 as ANQGSEA. V trimming: 4 bases; J trimming: 1 base; junction bases outside the gene matches: 9. The chain is built from TRBV29-1 and TRBJ2-1; 11 nucleotides align to TRBD2. The TCR was taken from a human donor in good health. Sequencing input: T cells isolated from PBMCs. The CDR3 DNA reads as TGCAGCGTTGTCGGTACTAGCGGGAGTTTGTCCTACAATGAGCAGTTCTTC. The encoded protein is CSVVGTSGSLSYNEQFF.